This T cell receptor (beta chain) was captured in a study of identical twins. Template switching created a universal primer site, and the cDNA included unique molecular identifiers. Using its own MiXCR run on the 5' RACE reads, TCRdb lists one record per CDR3 protein. The table includes approximately 690,000 distinct CDR3 sequences, around 6% detected once. Study conclusions and caveats: Sequences that were out-of-frame, alpha and twin-shared displayed an excess of low generation probability. Beta out-of-frame sequences showed weaker excess twin sharing.

This clonotype has a handful of counts. As yet, its antigen is unknown. The V end was cut by 1 base, the J end by 2 bases, with 13 bases between. In germline, CDR1 is DFQATT, CDR2 SNEGSKA (reference sequence). The CDR3 consists of 15 residues. The source of this sequence is a man aged 18 to 30 in good health. The source material was naive T cells sorted from blood. This chain links TRBV20-1 with TRBJ2-3, with D tentatively TRBD2 (6 bases). The CDR3 region is CSARVGRGSTDTQYF. For the CDR3, the DNA is TGCAGTGCTAGAGTTGGGCGGGGTTCCACAGATACGCAGTATTTT.